Listed below are T cell receptor beta chains from one sample, sequenced in a study of early T cells in non-severe SARS-CoV-2 infection. TCRdb used MiXCR to reprocess the 5' RACE reads, holding one entry per CDR3 protein. Of some 30,000 distinct CDR3 sequences in the sample, about 4.5% are singletons; the top ten hold 5.5% to 7%. Material for sequencing was whole blood. The receptors derive from an adult who was a healthcare worker with PCR-confirmed SARS-CoV-2 infection or an uninfected control (not recorded which). The CDR3 runs from the conserved cysteine through the conserved F or W. Each record gives: D gene, V gene, J gene, clone size, CDR3 DNA, CDR3 protein. D genes are given only for firm matches. The size entry is marked missing in some rows and otherwise reads once, few, many or a size class.

d_call: -; v_call: TRBV12-3/TRBV12-4; j_call: TRBJ2-1; clone_size: -; cdr3_nt: TGTGCCAGCAGCTCCGCCGGGAGACTTGAAAATGAGCAGTTCTTC; cdr3_aa: CASSSAGRLENEQFF
d_call: TRBD2; v_call: TRBV6-4; j_call: TRBJ2-3; clone_size: many; cdr3_nt: TGTGCCAGCAGTGACCGGGGACTAGCGGGCCCAGATACGCAGTATTTT; cdr3_aa: CASSDRGLAGPDTQYF
d_call: -; v_call: TRBV11-2; j_call: TRBJ2-1; clone_size: many; cdr3_nt: TGTGCCAGCAGCTTGGCGGTCCATGAGCAGTTCTTC; cdr3_aa: CASSLAVHEQFF
d_call: -; v_call: TRBV12-3/TRBV12-4; j_call: TRBJ1-5; clone_size: many; cdr3_nt: TGTGCCAGCAGTTTATTTGGAGGGGGGGGCAATCAGCCCCAGCATTTT; cdr3_aa: CASSLFGGGGNQPQHF
d_call: -; v_call: TRBV5-1; j_call: TRBJ2-3; clone_size: few; cdr3_nt: TGCGCCAGCAGCTTGGAAAGGGCGGATACGCAGTATTTT; cdr3_aa: CASSLERADTQYF
d_call: TRBD1; v_call: TRBV11-2; j_call: TRBJ2-7; clone_size: few; cdr3_nt: TGTGCCAGCAGCTTATATTCGGGACAGGGCTACGAGCAGTACTTC; cdr3_aa: CASSLYSGQGYEQYF
d_call: TRBD1; v_call: TRBV5-6; j_call: TRBJ1-1; clone_size: few; cdr3_nt: TGTGCCAGCAGCTCATGGACAGGGATGAACACTGAAGCTTTCTTT; cdr3_aa: CASSSWTGMNTEAFF
d_call: -; v_call: TRBV29-1; j_call: TRBJ1-4; clone_size: many; cdr3_nt: TGCAGCGCCCGGGCGGGCGGAACTAATGAAAAACTGTTTTTT; cdr3_aa: CSARAGGTNEKLFF
d_call: -; v_call: TRBV7-9; j_call: TRBJ1-3; clone_size: few; cdr3_nt: TGTGCCAGCAGCTTAGCCCACTTTTCCTCTGGAAACACCATATATTTT; cdr3_aa: CASSLAHFSSGNTIYF
d_call: -; v_call: TRBV20-1; j_call: TRBJ2-5; clone_size: many; cdr3_nt: TGCAGTGCTAGAGGGGGTAGCGTCGTGGAGACCCAGTACTTC; cdr3_aa: CSARGGSVVETQYF
d_call: TRBD2; v_call: TRBV6-2/TRBV6-3; j_call: TRBJ2-1; clone_size: many; cdr3_nt: TGTGCCAGCAGTTATGGGCGGACTAGCGGGAGGTCGAATGAGCAGTTCTTC; cdr3_aa: CASSYGRTSGRSNEQFF
d_call: -; v_call: TRBV28; j_call: TRBJ2-1; clone_size: many; cdr3_nt: TGTGCCAGCAGTTCGCTGGACGGCGGTTGGGGCAATGAGCAGTTCTTC; cdr3_aa: CASSSLDGGWGNEQFF
d_call: TRBD1; v_call: TRBV3-1; j_call: TRBJ1-2; clone_size: many; cdr3_nt: TGTGCCAGCAGCCCAGGGGGATATGGCTACACCTTC; cdr3_aa: CASSPGGYGYTF
d_call: -; v_call: TRBV7-6; j_call: TRBJ2-1; clone_size: many; cdr3_nt: TGTGCCAGCAGCTTAGAGGGTGGTTCCACCTACAATGAGCAGTTCTTC; cdr3_aa: CASSLEGGSTYNEQFF
d_call: -; v_call: TRBV11-2; j_call: TRBJ2-7; clone_size: -; cdr3_nt: TGTGCCAGCAGCTCCGCCTACGAGCAGTACTTC; cdr3_aa: CASSSAYEQYF
d_call: -; v_call: TRBV10-3; j_call: TRBJ1-1; clone_size: many; cdr3_nt: TGTGCCATCGGCGGACAGCAGAACACTGAAGCTTTCTTT; cdr3_aa: CAIGGQQNTEAFF